A single sample is the source of the 16 T cell receptor beta chains below, sequenced in a study of PD-L1 blockade in urothelial cancer. Assay: immunoSEQ multiplex PCR; the TCRdb copy retains only in-frame clones and omits some. Of about 36,000 clones detected, roughly 82% appear once; the ten largest clones hold under 12%. The time point is: peripheral blood 6 weeks after treatment start. The starting material was PBMCs, obtained around atezolizumab (anti-PD-L1) treatment. The origin of the receptors is a man aged 35-49 years with urothelial cancer.

The chain recombines TRBV12-5 with TRBJ2-3; maybe TRBD1 (6 bases). The CDR3 is 15 residues long. V lost 5 bases to trimming and J lost 2 bases, with 14 bases between them. In germline, CDR1 is LGHNT, CDR2 FRNRAP. CDR3: CASGLSRDTTDTQYF. In DNA, the CDR3 is TGTGCTAGTGGTCTCTCCCGGGACACCACAGATACGCAGTATTTT.

The chain is built from TRBV6-4 and TRBJ2-7, with 7 bases that match TRBD2. Germline CDR1 MRHNA, CDR2 SNTAGT. J was trimmed by 0 bases and V by 3 bases; bases with no gene match: 8. This CDR3 comprises 16 residues. CDR3 in DNA: TGTGCCAGCAGTGATCTAGCGGCCCCGAACTCCTACGAGCAGTACTTC. Translating gives CASSDLAAPNSYEQYF.

The chain recombines TRBV18 with TRBJ1-1; TRBD1 agrees at 9 bases. CDR3 length equals 13 residues. Trimming cost V 8 bases and J 1 base; bases outside gene matches: 2. Germline V gene data show CDR1 as KGHSH and CDR2 as LQKENI. DNA of the CDR3: TGTGCCAGCAAGGGACAGGGGAACACTGAAGCTTTCTTT. It encodes CASKGQGNTEAFF.

V gene TRBV18 combines with J gene TRBJ2-7, with D possibly matching TRBD1 (6 bases). The CDR3 spans 16 residues. The V end lost 6 bases, the J end lost 4 bases, and 22 bases lay between the germline ends. CDR1 and CDR2 (germline): KGHSH, LQKENI. The DNA of the CDR3 is TGTGCCAGCTCGCGAGTCCCGGGACACGTACTTTACGAGCAGTACTTC. Translating it yields CASSRVPGHVLYEQYF.

The chain employs TRBV25-1 and TRBJ2-5; 11 bases fit TRBD1. Trimming at V came to 6 bases and at J to 5 bases, leaving 8 bases not matched to a gene. CDR1 is MGHDK, CDR2 SYGVNS, per germline. There are 15 residues in the CDR3. The CDR3 nucleotides read TGTGCCAGCAGGCCGGACAGGGGGCGGGGGGAGACCCAGTACTTC. It encodes CASRPDRGRGETQYF.

The V and J genes are TRBV18 and TRBJ2-1; TRBD1 matches 10 bases. The CDR3 sequence is 18 residues long. Trimming removed 3 bases from V and 3 bases from J; junction bases left unmatched: 11. Germline CDR1 is KGHSH and CDR2 is LQKENI. This CDR3 reads CASSPRRTGGKGYNEQFF. The DNA for the CDR3 is TGTGCCAGCTCACCTCGAAGGACAGGGGGTAAGGGCTACAATGAGCAGTTCTTC.

The chain links TRBV15 to TRBJ2-3; D might be TRBD1 (6 bases). CDR1 and CDR2 (germline): LNHNV, YYDKDF (reference sequence). CDR3 size: 15 residues. V lost 1 base, J lost 4 bases, and 12 bases lay in between. As DNA, the CDR3 is TGTGCCACCAGCAGAGTATTGACAGGTTCAGATACGCAGTATTTT. Encoded protein: CATSRVLTGSDTQYF.

The chain's CDR3 is CASSQAGLERELHEQYF. Here the CDR3 DNA reads TGTGCCAGCAGCCAAGCGGGGTTGGAGCGGGAGTTGCACGAGCAGTACTTC. The chain carries TRBV4-2 and TRBJ2-7, with 8 nucleotides matching TRBD2. Germline V gives CDR1 LGHNA, CDR2 YNFKEQ. The CDR3 totals 17 residues. V gave up 1 base and J gave up 5 bases; unmatched junction bases: 13.

The sample holds a few counts of this clone. The V call is TRBV4-3, the J call TRBJ1-2; 7 positions match TRBD1. The CDR3 loop spans 14 amino acids. The V gene's germline CDR1 is LGHNA and CDR2 YSLEER. V trimming: 1 base; J trimming: 5 bases; junction bases outside the gene matches: 4. Written as DNA, the CDR3 is TGCGCCAGCAGCCAAGCACAGGGGTGGTATGGCTACACCTTC. This encodes CASSQAQGWYGYTF.

The rearrangement uses TRBV4-2 and TRBJ1-5, with TRBD1 matching over 8 bases. The CDR3 has 15 residues. J was trimmed by 6 bases and V by 0 bases; bases with no gene match: 4. In germline, CDR1 is LGHNA, CDR2 YNFKEQ. The CDR3 loop reads CASSQDGQGTQPQHF. CDR3 nucleotide sequence: TGTGCCAGCAGCCAAGATGGACAGGGTACTCAGCCCCAGCATTTT.

This chain links TRBV14 with TRBJ1-3, with TRBD1 identical over 7 bases. The CDR3 has 15 amino acids. J was trimmed by 2 bases and V by 4 bases; bases with no gene match: 5. Germline V gene lookup returns CDR1 SGHDN and CDR2 FVKESK. CDR3: CASSPTGQAGNTIYF. The CDR3 DNA reads TGTGCCAGCAGCCCCACAGGACAGGCTGGAAACACCATATATTTT.

V gene TRBV14 combines with J gene TRBJ2-7, with D possibly TRBD2 on 6 matching bases. Germline V gene sequence: CDR1 SGHDN, CDR2 FVKESK. Deletions cut 4 bases from V and 2 bases from J, with 12 bases between. The CDR3 is 14 amino acids. The CDR3 DNA follows: TGTGCCAGCAGCCCGCGACTAGGCCCCTACGAGCAGTACTTC. Protein sequence: CASSPRLGPYEQYF.

The chain carries TRBV7-8 and TRBJ1-5, with a possible D match to TRBD1 (6 bases). Deletions cut 5 bases from V and 0 bases from J, with 17 bases between. CDR1 and CDR2 from the germline V gene are SGHVS and FQNEAQ. The CDR3 is 17 residues long. CDR3 sequence (DNA): TGTGCCAGCAGCCCCACAGGGTTACGGGATAGCAATCAGCCCCAGCATTTT. This encodes CASSPTGLRDSNQPQHF.

The V and J genes are TRBV15 and TRBJ2-7; a possible D gene is TRBD2 (6 bases). The CDR3 spans 16 residues. Germline loops: CDR1 LNHNV, CDR2 YYDKDF (reference sequence). V gave up 0 bases and J gave up 4 bases, with 16 bases separating them. The CDR3, as DNA: TGTGCCACCAGCAGAGATCAGCTAGCGCCGCATTACGAGCAGTACTTC. Translation gives CATSRDQLAPHYEQYF.

The J gene is TRBJ2-3, the V gene TRBV6-1; maybe TRBD1 (5 bases). Germline CDR1 MNHNS, CDR2 SASEGT. The V and J ends lost 6 bases and 0 bases respectively, with 16 bases between them. The CDR3 has 16 residues. CDR3 bases: TGTGCCAGCAGGGAACGACTCAGACAGAGCACAGATACGCAGTATTTT. It encodes CASRERLRQSTDTQYF.

V and J are TRBV4-1 and TRBJ2-1; TRBD2 aligns across 12 bases. CDR1 is MGHRA and CDR2 is YSYEKL in the germline V gene. V gave up 4 bases and J gave up 8 bases; unmatched junction bases: 15. CDR3 length equals 18 residues. The CDR3 loop is CASSPSGASGRAGDEQFF. The CDR3 DNA reads as TGCGCCAGCAGCCCCTCAGGGGCTAGCGGGAGGGCCGGGGATGAGCAGTTCTTC.